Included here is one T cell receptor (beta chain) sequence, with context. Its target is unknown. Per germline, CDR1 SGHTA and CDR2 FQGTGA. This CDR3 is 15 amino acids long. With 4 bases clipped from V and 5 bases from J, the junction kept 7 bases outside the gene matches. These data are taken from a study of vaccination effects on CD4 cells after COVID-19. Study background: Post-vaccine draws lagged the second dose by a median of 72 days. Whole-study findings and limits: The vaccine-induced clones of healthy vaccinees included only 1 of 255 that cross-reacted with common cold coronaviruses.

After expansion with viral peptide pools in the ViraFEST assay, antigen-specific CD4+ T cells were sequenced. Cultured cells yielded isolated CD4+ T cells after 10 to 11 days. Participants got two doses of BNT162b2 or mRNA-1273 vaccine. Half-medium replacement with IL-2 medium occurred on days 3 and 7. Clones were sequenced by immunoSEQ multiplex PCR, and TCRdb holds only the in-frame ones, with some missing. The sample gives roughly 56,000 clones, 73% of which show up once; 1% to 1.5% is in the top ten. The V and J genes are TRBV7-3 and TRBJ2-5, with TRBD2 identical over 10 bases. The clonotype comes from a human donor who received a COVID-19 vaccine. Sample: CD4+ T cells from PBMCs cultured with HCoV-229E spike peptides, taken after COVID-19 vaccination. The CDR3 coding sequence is TGTGCCAGCAGCTCAACTAGCGGGGTCTGGGAGACCCAGTACTTC. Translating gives CASSSTSGVWETQYF.